These 24 T cell receptor beta chains were sequenced from one sample in a study of T-cell memory formation after mild COVID-19. Via MiXCR, TCRdb re-called the 5' RACE reads, giving one row per CDR3 protein. The table has 250,000 to 400,000 distinct CDR3 sequences, roughly an eighth seen once. The sequencing sample was made of PBMCs or a T cell subset sorted from them (not recorded which). The receptors stem from a man aged 18 to 30 who had mild COVID-19 (a few samples of this study predate the infection). Cell type and time point are not known.

This clonotype came up a few times. V and J are TRBV7-2 and TRBJ1-4, with D possibly being TRBD1 (6 bases). The CDR3 consists of 14 residues. Deletions cut 5 bases from V and 11 bases from J, with 18 bases between. Germline-derived CDR1 and CDR2 are SGHTA and FQGNSA. The CDR3 region is CASSPKQQGSKLFF. For the CDR3, the DNA is TGTGCCAGCAGCCCAAAACAACAGGGTAGCAAACTGTTTTTT.

This clonotype showed up many times. V gene TRBV15 combines with J gene TRBJ2-7, with TRBD1 as a possible D gene (6 bases). Germline loops: CDR1 LNHNV, CDR2 YYDKDF (reference sequence). The V end was cut by 5 bases, the J end by 1 base, with 9 bases between. This CDR3 is 13 amino acids long. CDR3 sequence: CATSSDRSYEQYF. The CDR3 nucleotides are TGTGCCACCAGCTCGGACAGATCCTACGAGCAGTACTTC.

The chain has TRBV30 and TRBJ1-2; 11 bases are shared with TRBD1. The CDR3 is 13 residues long. V trimming: 5 bases; J trimming: 7 bases; junction bases outside the gene matches: 6. The germline V gene has CDR1 GTSNPN and CDR2 SVGIG (reference sequence). The CDR3 bases are TGTGCCTGGTCGGACAGGGGGCGACCTGGCTACACCTTC. It codes for CAWSDRGRPGYTF.

This clonotype was observed at least ten times. The CDR3: CASSLGRLDLTGELFF. CDR3 nucleotides: TGTGCCAGCAGCTTAGGGAGGCTTGACTTGACCGGGGAGCTGTTTTTT. The chain carries TRBV7-2 and TRBJ2-2; a possible D gene is TRBD2 (5 bases). The CDR3 covers 16 residues. Germline values: CDR1 SGHTA, CDR2 FQGNSA. V was clipped by 1 base and J by 5 bases, with 14 bases between them.

In its sample, this clonotype was seen many times. The chain has TRBV5-4 and TRBJ2-5, with 7 bases fitting TRBD2. Per germline, CDR1 SGHNT and CDR2 YYREEE (reference sequence). The CDR3 covers 15 residues. The V gene end was trimmed by 1 base and the J gene end by 1 base; junction bases not matched to a gene: 4. DNA for the CDR3: TGTGCCAGCAGCTTGTCCAGCGGGGCCCAAGAGACCCAGTACTTC. It yields the protein CASSLSSGAQETQYF.

This clonotype was counted between two and nine times. The CDR3 nucleotides read TGCAGTGCTAGGGATCCGGGACAGATTTACAATGAGCAGTTCTTC. Translating it yields CSARDPGQIYNEQFF. The J gene is TRBJ2-1, the V gene TRBV20-1, with 7 bases lining up with TRBD1. J gave up 4 bases and V 3 bases, and 9 bases lay outside the gene matches. The CDR3 spans 15 residues. Germline V gene sequence: CDR1 DFQATT, CDR2 SNEGSKA (reference sequence).

This clonotype showed up just a few times. The rearrangement joins TRBV29-1 to TRBJ2-3; weak D call: TRBD2 (5 bases). CDR3 size: 17 residues. The V and J ends lost 1 base and 0 bases respectively, with 17 bases between them. Germline loops: CDR1 SQVTM, CDR2 ANQGSEA. The CDR3, as DNA: TGCAGCGTTGAAGCTCCCGGCGCGGGCGATAGCACAGATACGCAGTATTTT. It translates to CSVEAPGAGDSTDTQYF.

The J gene is TRBJ1-1, the V gene TRBV29-1, with D possibly being TRBD1 (5 bases). V gave up 8 bases and J gave up 0 bases, with 13 bases separating them. This CDR3 is 13 amino acids long. Per germline, CDR1 SQVTM and CDR2 ANQGSEA. The DNA of the CDR3 is TGCAGCACAAAAAGGGGTTTGAACACTGAAGCTTTCTTT. It encodes CSTKRGLNTEAFF.

The rearrangement links TRBV2 to TRBJ2-5; the match to TRBD2 covers 11 bases. V shed 7 bases, J shed 1 base, and the junction held 5 bases outside the gene matches. This CDR3 comprises 15 residues. Germline CDR1 is SNHLY and CDR2 is FYNNEI. CDR3 nucleotides: TGTGCCAGCAAGAGACTAGCGGGAACCCAAGAGACCCAGTACTTC. It translates to CASKRLAGTQETQYF.

This rearrangement joins TRBV7-9 to TRBJ2-7; TRBD1 might be the D (6 bases). CDR3 length: 12 residues. V gave up 3 bases and J gave up 6 bases, with 9 bases separating them. The germline V gene encodes CDR1 SEHNR and CDR2 FQNEAQ (reference sequence). CDR3 nucleotides: TGTGCCAGCAGCTTCCAGGGGAGCGAGCAGTACGTC. Protein product: CASSFQGSEQYV.

This clonotype turned up a few times. V gene TRBV2 combines with J gene TRBJ1-5, with 7 nucleotides matching TRBD1. Germline assignment: CDR1 SNHLY and CDR2 FYNNEI. J was trimmed by 2 bases and V by 5 bases; bases with no gene match: 6. The CDR3 has 15 residues. The chain's CDR3 is CASSFDRAGNQPQHF. The DNA of the CDR3 is TGTGCCAGCAGTTTTGACAGGGCGGGCAATCAGCCCCAGCATTTT.

V is TRBV4-3 and J is TRBJ2-1, with D possibly TRBD1 on 5 matching bases. The CDR3 runs 14 residues. Germline CDR1 reads LGHNA; CDR2 reads YSLEER. V shed 0 bases and J shed 9 bases, with 12 bases lying between them. The chain's CDR3 is CASSQDPRQCEQFF. In DNA, the CDR3 is TGCGCCAGCAGCCAAGATCCCCGACAGTGTGAGCAGTTCTTC.

The chain employs TRBV10-3 and TRBJ2-7; D is perhaps TRBD2 (6 bases). Between the trimmed V and J ends, which lost 3 bases and 1 base, there was a span of 13 bases. This CDR3 has 15 residues. Per germline, CDR1 ENHRY and CDR2 SYGVKD. The CDR3, as DNA: TGTGCCATCAGTGATGGCGCAGGGAGGTCCTACGAGCAGTACGTC. The encoded protein is CAISDGAGRSYEQYV.

This clonotype was detected a few times. This chain joins TRBV2 and TRBJ2-3; possible D gene TRBD2, 6 bases. The germline CDR1 and CDR2 sequences are SNHLY and FYNNEI. V shed 8 bases and J shed 4 bases, with 19 bases lying between them. CDR3 size: 15 residues. This CDR3 reads CASLEGGGWADTQYF. The CDR3 DNA is TGTGCCAGCCTCGAAGGTGGGGGGTGGGCAGATACGCAGTATTTT.

This rearrangement joins TRBV5-1 to TRBJ2-7; 7 bases agree with TRBD2. Germline CDR1 reads SGHRS; CDR2 reads YFSETQ. CDR3 length: 15 amino acids. V dropped 0 bases and J dropped 0; count of bases not matched to a gene: 3. The CDR3: CASSLDGRSSYEQYF. Written as DNA, the CDR3 is TGCGCCAGCAGCTTGGACGGGAGGAGCTCCTACGAGCAGTACTTC.

This clonotype came up a few times. The chain links TRBV7-9 to TRBJ2-3, with 9 bases aligning to TRBD1. This CDR3 has 15 amino acids. V shed 5 bases and J 3 bases; nucleotides not matched to a gene: 6. Germline-derived CDR1 and CDR2 are SEHNR and FQNEAQ (reference sequence). The CDR3 reads CASSIAGQGTDTQYF. In DNA form, the CDR3 reads TGTGCCAGCAGCATCGCCGGACAGGGGACAGATACGCAGTATTTT.

The chain employs TRBV6-2 or TRBV6-3 and TRBJ1-5; D unresolved. Germline V gives CDR1 MNHEY, CDR2 SVGEGT. This CDR3 comprises 14 residues. The V and J ends lost 7 bases and 0 bases respectively, with 10 bases between them. The CDR3 region is CASTGLNSNQPQHF. The CDR3 DNA reads as TGTGCCAGCACAGGACTGAATAGCAATCAGCCCCAGCATTTT.

This chain links TRBV7-2 with TRBJ1-2; no firm D call. This CDR3 is 13 amino acids long. Germline V lookup: CDR1 SGHTA, CDR2 FQGNSA. V was pared by 6 bases and J by 0 bases, with 8 bases between. The CDR3 DNA reads as TGTGCCAGCAGGCTAGGAGCTAACTATGGCTACACCTTC. It encodes CASRLGANYGYTF.

This clonotype was recorded a few times. This chain connects TRBV10-3 to TRBJ1-1; the D gene is possibly TRBD1 (5 bases). Per the germline V gene, CDR1 is ENHRY and CDR2 is SYGVKD. V lost 11 bases, J lost 8 bases, and 21 bases lay in between. The CDR3 covers 13 residues. CDR3 DNA sequence: TGTGCCGTCTCTCATGGGGGGATAAACGAAGCTTTCTTT. It specifies CAVSHGGINEAFF.

This clonotype came up many times. The chain joins TRBV9 to TRBJ2-1, with D unresolved. CDR3 length: 13 amino acids. Trimming removed 1 base from V and 8 bases from J, with 10 bases in between. The germline CDR1 and CDR2 sequences are SGDLS and YYNGEE. CDR3 loop: CASSVLTKDEQFF. CDR3 DNA: TGTGCCAGCAGCGTATTAACCAAGGATGAGCAGTTCTTC.

The V and J genes are TRBV7-8 and TRBJ1-5; D may be TRBD1 (5 bases). This CDR3 is built from 15 residues. V was cut by 7 bases and J by 6 bases, with 19 bases left in between. Germline V gene lookup returns CDR1 SGHVS and CDR2 FQNEAQ. This CDR3 reads CASTLFGLGGQPQHF. CDR3 sequence (DNA): TGTGCCAGCACCCTATTCGGTCTCGGGGGTCAGCCCCAGCATTTT.

This chain joins TRBV6-2 or TRBV6-3 and TRBJ2-7, with 9 bases fitting TRBD1. The CDR3 covers 15 residues. The V gene end was trimmed by 2 bases and the J gene end by 5 bases; junction bases not matched to a gene: 7. CDR1 and CDR2 from the germline V gene are MNHEY and SVGEGT. The CDR3 spells CASSYPRDRDDEQYF. The CDR3 nucleotides are TGTGCCAGCAGTTACCCGAGGGACAGGGATGACGAGCAGTACTTC.

The chain joins TRBV18 to TRBJ1-1; D is perhaps TRBD1 (5 bases). The V end lost 1 base, the J end lost 0 bases, and 9 bases lay between the germline ends. Germline loops: CDR1 KGHSH, CDR2 LQKENI. The CDR3 is 15 residues long. Here the CDR3 reads CASSPRDSMNTEAFF. DNA for the CDR3: TGTGCCAGCTCACCACGCGACAGTATGAACACTGAAGCTTTCTTT.

The chain combines TRBV4-2 with TRBJ2-2; 8 nucleotides match TRBD1. V lost 4 bases and J lost 4; bases outside the gene matches: 8. Germline CDR1 reads LGHNA; CDR2 reads YNFKEQ. This CDR3 has 16 amino acids. Here the CDR3 DNA reads TGTGCCAGCAGCCCCCGGACAGGGATGGGCACCGGGGAGCTGTTTTTT. Protein product: CASSPRTGMGTGELFF.